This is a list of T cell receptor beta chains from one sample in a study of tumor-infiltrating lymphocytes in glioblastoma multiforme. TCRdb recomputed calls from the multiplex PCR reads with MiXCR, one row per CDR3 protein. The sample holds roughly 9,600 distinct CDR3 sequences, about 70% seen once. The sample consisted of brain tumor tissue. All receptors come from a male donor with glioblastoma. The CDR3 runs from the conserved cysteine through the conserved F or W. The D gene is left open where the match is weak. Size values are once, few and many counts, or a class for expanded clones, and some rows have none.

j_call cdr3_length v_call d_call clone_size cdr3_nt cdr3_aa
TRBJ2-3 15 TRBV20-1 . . TGCAGTGCTAGGAGCTGGCCGGGAGTCACAGATACGCAGTATTTT CSARSWPGVTDTQYF
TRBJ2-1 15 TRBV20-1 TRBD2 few TGCAGTGCTATTTGGGGGCTAGCGGGATTTAATGAGCAGTTCTTC CSAIWGLAGFNEQFF
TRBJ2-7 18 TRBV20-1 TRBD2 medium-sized TGCAGTGCTAGAGTCCAAGTTGGACTAGCGGGAGGGTTTTACGAGCAGTACTTC CSARVQVGLAGGFYEQYF
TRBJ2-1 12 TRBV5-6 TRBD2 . TGTGCCAGTACTAGCGGCTACAATGAGCAGTTCTTC CASTSGYNEQFF
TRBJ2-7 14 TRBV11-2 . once TGTGCCAGCAGCTCCTACGGGGTGGCCCCCAAGCAGTACTTC CASSSYGVAPKQYF
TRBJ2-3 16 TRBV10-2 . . TGCGCCAGCAGTGTCCTGCGGATCCAGCGGACAGATACGCAGTATTTT CASSVLRIQRTDTQYF
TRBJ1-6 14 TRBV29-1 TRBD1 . TGCAGCGTTGAATACAGGGGGGAGAGTACACCCCTCCACTTT CSVEYRGESTPLHF
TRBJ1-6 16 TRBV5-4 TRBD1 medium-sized TGTGCCAGCAGCTCGGACAGGGAGGATAATAATTCACCCCTCCACTTT CASSSDREDNNSPLHF
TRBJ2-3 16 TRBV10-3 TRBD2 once TGTGCCATCAGTGGTTTTAGGACTAGCGACACAGATACGCAGTATTTT CAISGFRTSDTDTQYF
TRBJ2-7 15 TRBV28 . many TGTGCCAGCAGCTCCCCGGGACTGGCTTCTCGGGAGCAGTACTTC CASSSPGLASREQYF
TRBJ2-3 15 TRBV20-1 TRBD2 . TGCAGTGCTCGAGATGGATCTAGCGGGGGCGATACGCAGTATTTT CSARDGSSGGDTQYF
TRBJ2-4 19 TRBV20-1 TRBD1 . TGCAGTGCTAGAGACCAGGACAGGGGGATTCGGGTAGCCAAAAACATTCAGTACTTC CSARDQDRGIRVAKNIQYF
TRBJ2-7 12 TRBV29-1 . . TGCAGCGTTGGGCCAGGGAATCGGGAGCAGTACTTC CSVGPGNREQYF
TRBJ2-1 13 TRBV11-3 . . TGTGCCAGCAGCTTTAACAACTACAATGAGCGGTTCTTC CASSFNNYNERFF
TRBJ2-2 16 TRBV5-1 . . TGCGCCGGCCGCTTGGGCGTCAGGGCGTCGGCCGGGGAGCTGTTTTTT CAGRLGVRASAGELFF
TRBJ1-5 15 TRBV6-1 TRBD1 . TGTGCCAGCAGTGACGAGACAGGGGGCACTCCGCCCCAGCATTTT CASSDETGGTPPQHF
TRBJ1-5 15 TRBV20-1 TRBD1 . TGCAGTGCTTTTTCCGGACAGGGGGAAAATAAGCCCCAGCATTTT CSAFSGQGENKPQHF
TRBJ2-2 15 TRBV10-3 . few TGTGCCATCAGTGAGGCATCCTTGGGTGACGGGGAGCTGTTTTTT CAISEASLGDGELFF
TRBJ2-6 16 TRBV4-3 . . TGCGCCAGCAGCCACCTCGAGGGGTCTGGGGCCAACGTCCTGACTTTC CASSHLEGSGANVLTF
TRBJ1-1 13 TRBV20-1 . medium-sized TGCAGTGCTAGAAATCCCATGAACACTGAAGCTTTCTTT CSARNPMNTEAFF
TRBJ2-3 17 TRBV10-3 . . TGTGCCATCAGTGAGCGGTCCGGGTTAACTAGCACAGATACGCAGTATTTT CAISERSGLTSTDTQYF
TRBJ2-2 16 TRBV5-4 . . TGTGCCAGCAGCTCCGCGACACGGACCACGACCGGGGAGCTGTTTTTT CASSSATRTTTGELFF
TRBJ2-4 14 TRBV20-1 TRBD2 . TGCAGTGCTAGGAGAGGGACAAGCGGGAGGGCCGAGAACTTC CSARRGTSGRAENF
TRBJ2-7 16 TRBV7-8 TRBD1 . TGTGCCAGCAGCTTAGAAGGGACAGTTACCCCCTACGAGCAGTACTTC CASSLEGTVTPYEQYF
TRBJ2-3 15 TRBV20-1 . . TGCAGCGCTAGATGGGACTCTATGCCCACAGATACGCAATATTTT CSARWDSMPTDTQYF